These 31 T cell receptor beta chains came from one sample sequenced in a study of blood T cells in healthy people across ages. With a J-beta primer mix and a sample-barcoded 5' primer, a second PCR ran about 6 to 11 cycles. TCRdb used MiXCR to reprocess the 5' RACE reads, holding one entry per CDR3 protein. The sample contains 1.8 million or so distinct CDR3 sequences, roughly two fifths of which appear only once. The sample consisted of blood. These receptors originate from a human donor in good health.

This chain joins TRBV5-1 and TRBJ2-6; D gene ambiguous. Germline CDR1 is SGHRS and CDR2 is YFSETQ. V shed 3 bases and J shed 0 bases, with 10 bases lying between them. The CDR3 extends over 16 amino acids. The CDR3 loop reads CASSYGRHSGANVLTF. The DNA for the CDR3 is TGCGCCAGCAGCTACGGGCGGCACTCTGGGGCCAACGTCCTGACTTTC.

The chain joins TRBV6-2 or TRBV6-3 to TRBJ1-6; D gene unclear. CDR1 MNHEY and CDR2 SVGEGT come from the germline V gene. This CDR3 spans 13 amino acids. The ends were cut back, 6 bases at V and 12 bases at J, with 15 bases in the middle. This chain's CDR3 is CASRKMGAQPLHF. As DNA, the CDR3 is TGTGCCAGCAGGAAAATGGGTGCCCAACCCCTCCACTTT.

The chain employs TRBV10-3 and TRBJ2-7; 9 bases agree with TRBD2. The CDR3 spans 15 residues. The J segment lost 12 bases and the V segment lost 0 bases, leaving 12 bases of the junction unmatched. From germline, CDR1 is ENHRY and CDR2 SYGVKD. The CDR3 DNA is TGTGCCATCAGTGAGTCGAATAGCGGGGGCCCCCCGCGGTACTTC. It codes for CAISESNSGGPPRYF.

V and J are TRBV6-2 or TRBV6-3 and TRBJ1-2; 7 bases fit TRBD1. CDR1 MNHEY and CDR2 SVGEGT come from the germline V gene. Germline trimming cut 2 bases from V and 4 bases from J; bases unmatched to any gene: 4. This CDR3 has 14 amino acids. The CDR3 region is CASSYLWTGYGYTF. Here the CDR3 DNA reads TGTGCCAGCAGTTACCTATGGACAGGCTATGGCTACACCTTC.

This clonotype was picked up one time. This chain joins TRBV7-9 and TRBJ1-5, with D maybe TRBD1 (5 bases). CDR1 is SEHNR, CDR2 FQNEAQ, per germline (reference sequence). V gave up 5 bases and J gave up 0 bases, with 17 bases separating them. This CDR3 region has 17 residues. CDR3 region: CASSGPGHLYSNQPQHF. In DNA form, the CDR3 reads TGTGCCAGCAGCGGCCCCGGACACCTGTATAGCAATCAGCCCCAGCATTTT.

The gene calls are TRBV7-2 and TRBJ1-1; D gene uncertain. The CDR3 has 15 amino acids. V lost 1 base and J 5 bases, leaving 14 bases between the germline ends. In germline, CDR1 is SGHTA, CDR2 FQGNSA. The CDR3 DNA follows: TGTGCCAGCAGCTTAGGTCGGGGTGGCCAAACTGAAGCTTTCTTT. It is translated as CASSLGRGGQTEAFF. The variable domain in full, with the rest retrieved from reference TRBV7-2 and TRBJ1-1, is GAGVSQSPSNKVTEKGKDVELRCDPISGHTALYWYRQSLGQGLEFLIYFQGNSAPDKSGLPSDRFSAERTGGSVSTLTIQRTQQEDSAVYLCASSLGRGGQTEAFFGQGTRLTVV.

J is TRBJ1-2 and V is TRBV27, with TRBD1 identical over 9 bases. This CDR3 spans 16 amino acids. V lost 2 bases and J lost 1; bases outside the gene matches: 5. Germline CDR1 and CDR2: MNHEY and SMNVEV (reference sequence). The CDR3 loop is CASSLRGQGSNYGYTF. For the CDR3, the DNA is TGTGCCAGCAGTTTAAGGGGACAGGGAAGTAACTATGGCTACACCTTC.

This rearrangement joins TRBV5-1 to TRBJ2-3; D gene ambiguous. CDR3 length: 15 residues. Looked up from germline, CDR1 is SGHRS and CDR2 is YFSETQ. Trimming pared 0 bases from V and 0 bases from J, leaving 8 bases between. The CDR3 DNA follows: TGCGCCAGCAGCTTGGCAGCCACGAGCACAGATACGCAGTATTTT. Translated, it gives CASSLAATSTDTQYF.

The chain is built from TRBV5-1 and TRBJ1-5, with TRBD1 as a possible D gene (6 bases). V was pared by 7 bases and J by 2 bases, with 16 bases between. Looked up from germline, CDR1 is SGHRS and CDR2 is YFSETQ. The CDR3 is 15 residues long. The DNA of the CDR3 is TGCGCCAGCGGCCCGGGGGAGGGGGGCAATCAGCCCCAGCATTTT. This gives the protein CASGPGEGGNQPQHF.

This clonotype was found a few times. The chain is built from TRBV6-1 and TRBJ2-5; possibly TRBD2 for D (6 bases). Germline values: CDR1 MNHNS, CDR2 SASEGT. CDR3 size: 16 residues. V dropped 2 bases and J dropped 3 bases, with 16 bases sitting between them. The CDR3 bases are TGTGCCAGCAGTGAAATCGGAGGGGCGGGGAAAGAGACCCAGTACTTC. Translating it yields CASSEIGGAGKETQYF.

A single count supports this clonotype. The CDR3 protein is CSATRTSMLTNTEAFF. The CDR3 coding sequence is TGCAGTGCTACACGGACTTCGATGCTGACGAACACTGAAGCTTTCTTT. V and J are TRBV20-1 and TRBJ1-1; no clear D gene. Germline-derived CDR1 and CDR2 are DFQATT and SNEGSKA (reference sequence). The CDR3 has 16 amino acids. Trimming removed 4 bases from V and 1 base from J, with 19 bases in between.

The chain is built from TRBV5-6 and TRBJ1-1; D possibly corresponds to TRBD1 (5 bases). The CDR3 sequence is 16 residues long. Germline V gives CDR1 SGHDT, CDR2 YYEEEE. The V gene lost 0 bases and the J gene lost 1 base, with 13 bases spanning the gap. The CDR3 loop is CASSLVPQRGNTEAFF. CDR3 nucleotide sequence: TGTGCCAGCAGCTTGGTCCCACAGAGGGGGAACACTGAAGCTTTCTTT.

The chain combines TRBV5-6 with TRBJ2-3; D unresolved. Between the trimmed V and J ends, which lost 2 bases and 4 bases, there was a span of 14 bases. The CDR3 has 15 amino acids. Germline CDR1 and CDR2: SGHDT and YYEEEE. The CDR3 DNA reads TGTGCCAGCAGCTTATTGCTGCCGGATTCAGATACGCAGTATTTT. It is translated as CASSLLLPDSDTQYF.

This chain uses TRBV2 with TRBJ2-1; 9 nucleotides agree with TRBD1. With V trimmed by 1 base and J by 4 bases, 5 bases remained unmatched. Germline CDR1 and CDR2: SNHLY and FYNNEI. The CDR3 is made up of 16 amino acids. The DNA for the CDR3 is TGTGCCAGCAGTGAAGGGGACAGGGCGCCTTACAATGAGCAGTTCTTC. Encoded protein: CASSEGDRAPYNEQFF.

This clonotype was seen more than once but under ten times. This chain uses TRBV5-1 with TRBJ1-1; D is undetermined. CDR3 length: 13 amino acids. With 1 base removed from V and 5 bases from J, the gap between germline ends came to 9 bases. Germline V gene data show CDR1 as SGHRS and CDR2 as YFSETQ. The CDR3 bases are TGCGCCAGCAGCTTGTCCCCGTGGACTGAAGCTTTCTTT. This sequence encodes CASSLSPWTEAFF.

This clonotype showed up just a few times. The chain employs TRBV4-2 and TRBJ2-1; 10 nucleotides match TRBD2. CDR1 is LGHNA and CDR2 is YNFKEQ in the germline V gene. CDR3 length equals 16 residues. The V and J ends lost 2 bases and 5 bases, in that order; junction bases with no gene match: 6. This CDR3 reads CASSQTPSGGNNEQFF. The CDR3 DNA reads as TGTGCCAGCAGCCAAACTCCTAGCGGGGGTAACAATGAGCAGTTCTTC.

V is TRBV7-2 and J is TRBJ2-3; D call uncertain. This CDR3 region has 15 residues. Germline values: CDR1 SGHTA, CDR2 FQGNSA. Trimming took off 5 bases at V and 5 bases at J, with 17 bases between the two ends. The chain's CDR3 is CASSLLTVLGDTQYF. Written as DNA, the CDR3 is TGTGCCAGCAGCCTACTTACGGTTTTGGGAGATACGCAGTATTTT.

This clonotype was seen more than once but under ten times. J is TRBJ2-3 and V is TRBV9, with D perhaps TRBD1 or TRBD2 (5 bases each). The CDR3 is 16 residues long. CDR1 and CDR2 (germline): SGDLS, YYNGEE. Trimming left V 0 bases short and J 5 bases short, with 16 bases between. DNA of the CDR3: TGTGCCAGCAGCGTAGCGGGACGGTCCCCAAGAGATACGCAGTATTTT. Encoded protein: CASSVAGRSPRDTQYF.

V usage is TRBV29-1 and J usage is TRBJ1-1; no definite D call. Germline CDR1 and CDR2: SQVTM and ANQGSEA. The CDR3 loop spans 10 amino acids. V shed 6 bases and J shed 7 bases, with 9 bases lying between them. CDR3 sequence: CSVRLIEAFF. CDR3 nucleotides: TGCAGCGTCAGACTAATTGAAGCTTTCTTT. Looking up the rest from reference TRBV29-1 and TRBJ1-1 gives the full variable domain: SAVISQKPSRDICQRGTSLTIQCQVDSQVTMMFWYRQQPGQSLTLIATANQGSEATYESGFVIDKFPISRPNLTFSTLTVSNMSPEDSSIYLCSVRLIEAFFGQGTRLTVV.

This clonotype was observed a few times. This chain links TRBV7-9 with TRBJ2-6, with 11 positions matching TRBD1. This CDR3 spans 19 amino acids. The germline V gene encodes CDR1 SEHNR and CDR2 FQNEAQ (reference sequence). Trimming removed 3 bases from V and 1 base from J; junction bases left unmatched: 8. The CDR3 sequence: CASSLPAGQGVSGANVLTF. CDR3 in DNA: TGTGCCAGCAGCTTGCCCGCGGGACAGGGGGTTTCTGGGGCCAACGTCCTGACTTTC.

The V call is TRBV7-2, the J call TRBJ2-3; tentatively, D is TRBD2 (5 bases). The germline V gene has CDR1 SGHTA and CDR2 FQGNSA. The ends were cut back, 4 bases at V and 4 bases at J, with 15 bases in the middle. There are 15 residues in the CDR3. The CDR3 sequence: CASSYDSRRADTQYF. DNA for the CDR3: TGTGCCAGCAGCTACGATTCCAGGCGGGCAGATACGCAGTATTTT.

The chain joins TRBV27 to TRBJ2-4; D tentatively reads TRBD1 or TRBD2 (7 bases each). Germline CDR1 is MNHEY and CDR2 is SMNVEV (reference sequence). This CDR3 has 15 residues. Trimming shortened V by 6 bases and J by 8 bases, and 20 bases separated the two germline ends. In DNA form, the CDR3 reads TGTGCCAGCAGACAACCAGGGGGGGGGCCGCACATTCAGTACTTC. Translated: CASRQPGGGPHIQYF.

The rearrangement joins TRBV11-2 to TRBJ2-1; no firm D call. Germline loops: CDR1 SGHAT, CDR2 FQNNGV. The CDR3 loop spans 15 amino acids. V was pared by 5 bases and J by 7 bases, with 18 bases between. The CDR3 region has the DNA TGTGCCAGCAGCCCTAGGGTGGGCGTTGGGAATGAGCAGTTCTTC. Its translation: CASSPRVGVGNEQFF.

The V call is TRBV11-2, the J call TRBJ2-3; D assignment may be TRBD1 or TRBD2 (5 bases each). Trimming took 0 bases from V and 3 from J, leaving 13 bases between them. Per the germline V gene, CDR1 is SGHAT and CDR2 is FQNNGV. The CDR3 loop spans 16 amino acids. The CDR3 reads CASSLDPGALTDTQYF. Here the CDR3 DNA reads TGTGCCAGCAGCTTAGATCCCGGGGCCTTAACAGATACGCAGTATTTT.

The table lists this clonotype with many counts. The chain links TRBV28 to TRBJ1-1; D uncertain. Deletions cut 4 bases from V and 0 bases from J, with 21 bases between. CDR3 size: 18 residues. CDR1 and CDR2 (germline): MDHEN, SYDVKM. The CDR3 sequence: CASSSWYGVQSMNTEAFF. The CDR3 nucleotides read TGTGCCAGCAGTTCATGGTATGGGGTCCAAAGCATGAACACTGAAGCTTTCTTT.

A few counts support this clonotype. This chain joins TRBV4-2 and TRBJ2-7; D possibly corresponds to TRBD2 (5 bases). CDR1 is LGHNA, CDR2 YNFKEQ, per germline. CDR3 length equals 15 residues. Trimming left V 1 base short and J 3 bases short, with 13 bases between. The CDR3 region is CASSQVEEEDYEQYF. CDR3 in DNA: TGTGCCAGCAGCCAAGTCGAGGAGGAGGACTACGAGCAGTACTTC.

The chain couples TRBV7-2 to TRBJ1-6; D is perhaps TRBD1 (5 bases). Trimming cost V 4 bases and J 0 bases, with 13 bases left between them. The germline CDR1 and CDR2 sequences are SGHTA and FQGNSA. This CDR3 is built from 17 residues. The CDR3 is CASSSAGQYSYNSPLHF. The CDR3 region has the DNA TGTGCCAGCAGCTCCGCGGGGCAGTACTCCTATAATTCACCCCTCCACTTT.

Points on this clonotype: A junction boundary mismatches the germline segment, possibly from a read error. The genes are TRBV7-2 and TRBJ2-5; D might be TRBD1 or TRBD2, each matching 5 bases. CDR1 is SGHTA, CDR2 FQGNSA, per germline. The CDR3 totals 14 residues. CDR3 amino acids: CANSLSGRDETQYF. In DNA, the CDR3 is TGTGCCAACAGCTTATCCGGCAGGGACGAGACCCAGTACTTC.

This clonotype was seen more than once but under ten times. The CDR3 region has the DNA TGTGCCAGCAGCTTGGGACGTGCTAGCCTACAAGAGACCCAGTACTTC. Translation gives CASSLGRASLQETQYF. J is TRBJ2-5 and V is TRBV5-4; possibly TRBD2 for D (5 bases). Germline CDR1 SGHNT, CDR2 YYREEE (reference sequence). The germline V and J ends were trimmed by 0 bases and 2 bases, with 14 bases remaining between them. The CDR3 runs to 16 residues.

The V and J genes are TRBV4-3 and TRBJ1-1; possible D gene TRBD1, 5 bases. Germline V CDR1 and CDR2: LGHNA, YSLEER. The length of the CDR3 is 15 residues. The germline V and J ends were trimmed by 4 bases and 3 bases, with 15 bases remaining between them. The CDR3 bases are TGCGCCAGCAGCCCAAACAGGATCCCTGACACTGAAGCTTTCTTT. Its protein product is CASSPNRIPDTEAFF.

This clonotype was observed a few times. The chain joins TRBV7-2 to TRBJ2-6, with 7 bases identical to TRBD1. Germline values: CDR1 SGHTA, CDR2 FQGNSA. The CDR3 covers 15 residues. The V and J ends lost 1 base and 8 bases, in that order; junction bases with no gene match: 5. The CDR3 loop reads CASSLGGQVPNVLTF. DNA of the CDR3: TGTGCCAGCAGCTTAGGAGGACAGGTTCCCAACGTCCTGACTTTC.